This T cell receptor (beta chain) comes out of a study of Graves' ophthalmopathy and Graves' hyperthyroidism. Amplified material comprised TCR beta CDR3 regions derived from RNA transcripts. Second-round multiplex PCR came after a first-round RT-PCR that employed HTBI primers. One entry per CDR3 protein, called by TCRdb with MiXCR from the multiplex PCR reads. The sample lists some 150,000 distinct CDR3 sequences; 35% to 45% were seen once. The authors isolated PBMCs from about 10 ml of fresh peripheral blood. Germline-derived CDR1 and CDR2 are SGHTA and FQGNSA. Losses at the gene ends were 5 bases for V and 3 bases for J; bases not matched to a gene: 6. The CDR3 has 15 residues. This clonotype was picked up many times.

The receptor was derived from a man aged 30 to 45 with Graves' ophthalmopathy. The chain joins TRBV7-2 to TRBJ2-7; 11 bases map to TRBD2. The specimen sequenced was peripheral blood. The CDR3 region is CASSLGLAAIYEQYF. CDR3 bases: TGTGCCAGCAGCCTGGGACTAGCGGCGATCTACGAGCAGTACTTC.